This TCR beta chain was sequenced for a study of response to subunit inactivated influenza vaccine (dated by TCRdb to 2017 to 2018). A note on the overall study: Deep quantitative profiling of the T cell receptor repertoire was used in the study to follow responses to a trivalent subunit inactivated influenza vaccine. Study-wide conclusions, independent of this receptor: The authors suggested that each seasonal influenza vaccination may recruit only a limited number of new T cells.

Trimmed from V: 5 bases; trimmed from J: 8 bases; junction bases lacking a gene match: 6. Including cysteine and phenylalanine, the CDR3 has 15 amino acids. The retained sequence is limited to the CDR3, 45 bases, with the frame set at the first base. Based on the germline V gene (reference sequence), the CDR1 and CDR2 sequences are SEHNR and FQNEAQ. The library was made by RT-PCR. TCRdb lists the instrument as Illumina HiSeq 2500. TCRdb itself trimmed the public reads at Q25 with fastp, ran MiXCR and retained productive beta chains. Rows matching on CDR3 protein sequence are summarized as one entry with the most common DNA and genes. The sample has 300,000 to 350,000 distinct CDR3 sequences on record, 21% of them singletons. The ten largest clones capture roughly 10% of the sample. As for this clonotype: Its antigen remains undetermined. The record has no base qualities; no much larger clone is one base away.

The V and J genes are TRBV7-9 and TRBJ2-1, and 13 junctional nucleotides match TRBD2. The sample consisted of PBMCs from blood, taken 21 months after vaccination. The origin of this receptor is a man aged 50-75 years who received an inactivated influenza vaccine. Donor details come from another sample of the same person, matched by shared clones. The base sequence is TGTGCCAGCAGCCGTCCGGGACTAGCGGGATATGAGCAGTTCTTC. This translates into CASSRPGLAGYEQFF. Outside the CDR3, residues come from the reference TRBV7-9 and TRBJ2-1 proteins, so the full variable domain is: DTGVSQNPRHKITKRGQNVTFRCDPISEHNRLYWYRQTLGQGPEFLTYFQNEAQLEKSRLLSDRFSAERPKGSFSTLEIQRTEQGDSAMYLCASSRPGLAGYEQFFGPGTRLTVL.